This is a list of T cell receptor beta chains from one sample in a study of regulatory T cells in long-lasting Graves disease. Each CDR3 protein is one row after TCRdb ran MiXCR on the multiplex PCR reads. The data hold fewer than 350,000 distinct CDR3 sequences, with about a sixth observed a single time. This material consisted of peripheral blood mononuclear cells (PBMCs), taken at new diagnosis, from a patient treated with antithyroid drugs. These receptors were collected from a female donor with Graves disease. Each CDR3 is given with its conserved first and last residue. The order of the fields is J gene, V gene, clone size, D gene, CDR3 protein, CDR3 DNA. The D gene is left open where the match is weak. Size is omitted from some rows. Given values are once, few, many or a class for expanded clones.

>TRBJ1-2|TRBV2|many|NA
CASSESVGRYGYTF
TGTGCCAGCAGTGAAAGCGTGGGACGCTATGGCTACACCTTC
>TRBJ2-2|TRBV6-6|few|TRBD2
CASSYSTSGRVAGELFF
TGTGCCAGCAGTTACTCGACTAGCGGGAGGGTCGCCGGGGAGCTGTTTTTT
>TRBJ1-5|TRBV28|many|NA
CASRARRLLWPYSNQPQHF
TGTGCCAGCAGAGCTCGACGGTTACTTTGGCCTTATAGCAATCAGCCCCAGCATTTT
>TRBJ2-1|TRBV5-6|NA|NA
CASSLASWTDYYNEQFF
TGTGCCAGCAGCTTGGCCTCCTGGACGGATTATTACAATGAGCAGTTCTTC
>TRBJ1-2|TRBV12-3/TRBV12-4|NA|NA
CASSRLGATNYGYTF
TGTGCCAGCAGCAGGCTCGGGGCAACTAACTATGGCTACACCTTC
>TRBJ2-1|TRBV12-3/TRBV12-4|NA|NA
CASSSRDRRLSSYNEQFF
TGTGCCAGCAGTTCCCGGGACCGTCGACTGAGCTCCTACAATGAGCAGTTCTTC
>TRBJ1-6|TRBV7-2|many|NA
CASSQTPAGNSPLHF
TGTGCCAGCAGCCAAACCCCTGCGGGGAATTCACCCCTCCACTTT
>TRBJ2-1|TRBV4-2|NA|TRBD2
CASSQETLAGLNEQFF
TGTGCCAGCAGCCAAGAGACACTAGCGGGACTCAATGAGCAGTTCTTC
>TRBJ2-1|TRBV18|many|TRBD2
CASSPYLREVLNEQFF
TGTGCCAGCTCACCCTATCTGCGGGAGGTTCTCAATGAGCAGTTCTTC
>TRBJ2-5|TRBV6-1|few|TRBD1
CASSVPGDRDFF
TGTGCCAGCAGTGTTCCCGGGGACAGGGACTTCTTC
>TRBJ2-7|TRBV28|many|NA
CASTSKGAYEQYF
TGTGCCAGCACCAGTAAAGGGGCCTACGAGCAGTACTTC
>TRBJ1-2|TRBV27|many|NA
CASSGSPGGYTF
TGTGCCAGCAGTGGGAGTCCCGGAGGCTACACCTTC
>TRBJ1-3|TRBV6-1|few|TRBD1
CASRGQGVVNTIYF
TGTGCCAGCAGAGGACAGGGGGTGGTAAACACCATATATTTT
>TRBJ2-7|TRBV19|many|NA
CASSTHVTQLEQYF
TGTGCCAGTAGTACCCACGTTACTCAACTGGAGCAGTACTTC
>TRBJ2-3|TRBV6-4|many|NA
CASSGTGTDTQYF
TGTGCCAGCAGTGGGACAGGCACAGATACGCAGTATTTT
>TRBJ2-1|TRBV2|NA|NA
CASRLLASSYNEQFF
TGTGCCAGCAGGCTGTTGGCGAGCTCCTACAATGAGCAGTTCTTC